This T cell receptor beta chain was identified in a study of PD-L1 blockade in urothelial cancer. For the study at large: Patients' histories included 0 to 3 prior chemotherapy regimens.

The table came from immunoSEQ multiplex PCR; TCRdb's copy has only in-frame clones and leaves some out. The sample lists approximately 71,000 clones, 85% to 90% seen once, with less than 4% in the top ten. This clone has ten or more counts. The clonotype was recovered from a man in his 60s with urothelial cancer. Sequenced material: PBMCs, taken around atezolizumab (anti-PD-L1) treatment.

DNA of the CDR3: TGTGCCAGCAGCGGACAGGGCCAGAATCAGCCCCAGCATTTT. Translated, it gives CASSGQGQNQPQHF. The chain employs TRBV2 and TRBJ1-5, with TRBD1 matching 8 bases. Germline V gene sequence: CDR1 SNHLY, CDR2 FYNNEI. This CDR3 comprises 14 residues. With 6 bases clipped from V and 4 bases from J, the junction kept 5 bases outside the gene matches.